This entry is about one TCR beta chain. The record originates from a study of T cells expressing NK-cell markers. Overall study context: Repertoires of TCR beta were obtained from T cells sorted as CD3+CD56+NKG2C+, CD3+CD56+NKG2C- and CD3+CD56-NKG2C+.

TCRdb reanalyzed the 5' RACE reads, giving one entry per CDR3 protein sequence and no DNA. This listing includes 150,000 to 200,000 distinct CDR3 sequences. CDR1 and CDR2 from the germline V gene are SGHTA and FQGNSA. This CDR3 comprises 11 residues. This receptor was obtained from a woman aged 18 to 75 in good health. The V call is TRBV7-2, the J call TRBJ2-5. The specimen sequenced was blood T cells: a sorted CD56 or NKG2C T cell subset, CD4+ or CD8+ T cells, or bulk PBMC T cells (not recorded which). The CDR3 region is CASRQGETQYF.